This entry lists 18 T cell receptor beta chains sequenced from one sample in a study of Ad26.COV2.S vaccination and SARS-CoV-2 variants. The treatment was: around 19 received Ad26.COV2.S at low or high dose, single or two shots; roughly 5 received placebo; per-sample allocation not given. The samples date from day 63 after the first vaccine or placebo injection. Profiling relied on immunoSEQ multiplex PCR, and the TCRdb table lists in-frame clones only, not all of them. In the table there are about 350,000 clones, more than 85% of which are singletons. The sequencing used peripheral blood, collected in a trial of Ad26.COV2.S vaccine versus placebo. These receptors all come from a person between 18 and 59 years old who received the Ad26.COV2.S COVID-19 vaccine or a placebo.

V gene TRBV4-1 combines with J gene TRBJ2-5; 7 bases are a match to TRBD2. From germline, CDR1 is MGHRA and CDR2 YSYEKL. With 1 base clipped from V and 6 bases from J, the junction kept 2 bases outside the gene matches. The CDR3 spans 13 residues. CDR3 nucleotides: TGCGCCAGCAGCCAAGCGGGAGGAAAGACCCAGTACTTC. Protein sequence: CASSQAGGKTQYF.

This chain connects TRBV27 to TRBJ2-5, with D possibly TRBD2 on 7 matching bases. CDR1 and CDR2 from the germline V gene are MNHEY and SMNVEV (reference sequence). V was pared by 3 bases and J by 4 bases, with 18 bases between. The CDR3 covers 16 residues. The CDR3 coding sequence is TGTGCCAGCAGTTTTCGGGGGGCGGGAGTGGTAGAGACCCAGTACTTC. This sequence encodes CASSFRGAGVVETQYF.

This chain connects TRBV2 to TRBJ2-1; the match to TRBD2 covers 10 bases. Per germline, CDR1 SNHLY and CDR2 FYNNEI. The V segment lost 1 base and the J segment 8 bases; nucleotides outside the gene matches: 5. There are 15 residues in the CDR3. CDR3 loop: CASSEEAGGLHEQFF. CDR3 nucleotide sequence: TGTGCCAGCAGTGAAGAAGCGGGAGGGCTCCATGAGCAGTTCTTC.

V usage is TRBV11-2 and J usage is TRBJ2-7; D uncertain. This CDR3 has 14 amino acids. The germline CDR1 and CDR2 sequences are SGHAT and FQNNGV. The V end was cut by 5 bases, the J end by 4 bases, with 15 bases between. The CDR3 loop is CASSTYADKYEQYF. For the CDR3, the DNA is TGTGCCAGCAGCACGTACGCAGACAAGTACGAGCAGTACTTC.

This clone came up a few times. The chain carries TRBV10-3 and TRBJ1-5, with D unclear. The CDR3 is 14 residues long. Germline-derived CDR1 and CDR2 are ENHRY and SYGVKD. The V and J ends lost 0 bases and 4 bases respectively, with 7 bases between them. CDR3 amino acids: CAISESAVNQPQHF. Here the CDR3 DNA reads TGTGCCATCAGTGAGTCGGCGGTAAATCAGCCCCAGCATTTT.

The chain has TRBV5-1 and TRBJ1-2; D gene uncertain. The CDR3 sequence is 15 residues long. Germline CDR1 and CDR2: SGHRS and YFSETQ. Trimming left V 0 bases short and J 7 bases short, with 16 bases between. The CDR3 here is CASSLVPGDERGYTF. The CDR3 nucleotides are TGCGCCAGCAGCTTGGTTCCCGGGGATGAACGTGGCTACACCTTC. The full variable domain, with the rest looked up from reference TRBV5-1 and TRBJ1-2, is KAGVTQTPRYLIKTRGQQVTLSCSPISGHRSVSWYQQTPGQGLQFLFEYFSETQRNKGNFPGRFSGRQFSNSRSEMNVSTLELGDSALYLCASSLVPGDERGYTFGSGTRLTVV.

This clone appeared a single time. The V call is TRBV11-2, the J call TRBJ2-3; 9 nucleotides match TRBD1. The CDR3 contains 16 residues. Germline V gene data show CDR1 as SGHAT and CDR2 as FQNNGV. Trimming removed 5 bases from V and 6 bases from J; junction bases left unmatched: 12. CDR3 amino acids: CASSPRDRVRADTQYF. The CDR3 coding sequence is TGTGCCAGCAGCCCCCGGGACAGGGTCCGGGCCGATACGCAGTATTTT.

The chain couples TRBV4-1 to TRBJ2-3, with a weak D call TRBD2 (6 bases). Germline CDR1 reads MGHRA; CDR2 reads YSYEKL. V was cut by 6 bases and J by 0 bases, with 13 bases left in between. CDR3 size: 15 residues. CDR3 region: CASSTGLRSTDTQYF. The CDR3 DNA follows: TGCGCCAGCAGTACGGGACTTAGAAGCACAGATACGCAGTATTTT.

The V call is TRBV5-4, the J call TRBJ2-1; D not certain. This CDR3 region has 13 residues. Trimming left V 4 bases short and J 6 bases short, with 11 bases between. Germline CDR1 and CDR2: SGHNT and YYREEE (reference sequence). CDR3 protein: CASSLPPGNEQFF. CDR3 nucleotide sequence: TGTGCCAGCAGCCTCCCACCGGGCAATGAGCAGTTCTTC.

The chain couples TRBV3-1 (or the pseudogene TRBV3-2) to TRBJ2-5, with 11 bases that match TRBD2. After removal of 4 bases from V and 4 bases from J, the junction contained 5 bases not matched to a gene. The CDR3 totals 15 residues. The germline V gene has CDR1 LGHDT and CDR2 YNNKEL (reference sequence). The CDR3 here is CASSRHTSGGETQYF. CDR3 nucleotide sequence: TGTGCCAGCAGCCGGCATACTAGCGGGGGAGAGACCCAGTACTTC.

This sequence joins TRBV14 and TRBJ2-5; D is ambiguous. The CDR3 has 13 residues. Trimming stripped 0 bases from V and 3 bases from J, with 5 bases between. Germline CDR1 SGHDN, CDR2 FVKESK. This CDR3 is CASSQEQKETQYF. Here the CDR3 DNA reads TGTGCCAGCAGCCAAGAACAGAAAGAGACCCAGTACTTC.

The chain uses TRBV28 and TRBJ1-5, with D possibly TRBD1 on 5 matching bases. The germline V and J ends were trimmed by 3 bases and 7 bases, with 13 bases remaining between them. This CDR3 contains 14 residues. CDR1 is MDHEN, CDR2 SYDVKM, per germline. The CDR3 bases are TGTGCCAGCAGTTTTAGGCAGGGAGGACAGCCCCAGCATTTT. As protein: CASSFRQGGQPQHF. The full variable domain, completed using reference TRBV28 and TRBJ1-5, is DVKVTQSSRYLVKRTGEKVFLECVQDMDHENMFWYRQDPGLGLRLIYFSYDVKMKEKGDIPEGYSVSREKKERFSLILESASTNQTSMYLCASSFRQGGQPQHFGDGTRLSIL.

The V call is TRBV4-3, the J call TRBJ1-6; D gene unclear. The germline gives CDR1 LGHNA, CDR2 YSLEER. The CDR3 loop spans 16 amino acids. V gave up 0 bases and J gave up 4 bases, with 10 bases separating them. CDR3 sequence (DNA): TGCGCCAGCAGCCAAGACGCCGGGCCTTATAATTCACCCCTCCACTTT. This sequence encodes CASSQDAGPYNSPLHF.

The CDR3 region has the DNA TGTGCCAGCTCACCTGGGGCCGCCGCTATAGAGCAGTACTTC. Translated, it gives CASSPGAAAIEQYF. The chain couples TRBV18 to TRBJ2-7; D is perhaps TRBD1 (5 bases). The V gene's germline CDR1 is KGHSH and CDR2 LQKENI. There are 14 residues in the CDR3. The germline V and J ends were trimmed by 3 bases and 7 bases, with 16 bases remaining between them.

The chain has TRBV15 and TRBJ2-7, with 7 positions matching TRBD1. CDR3 size: 16 residues. The junction had 12 bases not matched to a gene; V was cut back by 0 bases and J by 7 bases. CDR1 is LNHNV and CDR2 is YYDKDF in the germline V gene (reference sequence). CDR3: CATSRDSGQAAREQYF. The CDR3 coding sequence is TGTGCCACCAGCAGAGATAGTGGACAGGCCGCTCGGGAGCAGTACTTC.

CDR3: CASSRQETQYF. CDR3 DNA sequence: TGTGCCAGCAGCCGACAAGAGACCCAGTACTTC. The V gene is TRBV5-6, the J gene TRBJ2-5; D not resolved. This CDR3 contains 11 residues. Per the germline V gene, CDR1 is SGHDT and CDR2 is YYEEEE. Trimming took off 4 bases at V and 2 bases at J, with 3 bases between the two ends.

The chain is built from TRBV14 and TRBJ2-4; 13 bases match TRBD2. This CDR3 is 16 amino acids long. With 3 bases clipped from V and 7 bases from J, the junction kept 6 bases outside the gene matches. Germline V gene data show CDR1 as SGHDN and CDR2 as FVKESK. This CDR3 is CASSHSGLAGWNIQYF. The CDR3 DNA is TGTGCCAGCAGCCACTCGGGACTAGCGGGATGGAACATTCAGTACTTC.

The chain has TRBV5-1 and TRBJ2-1; 9 bases match TRBD1. CDR1 and CDR2 from the germline V gene are SGHRS and YFSETQ. With 0 bases clipped from V and 8 bases from J, the junction kept 6 bases outside the gene matches. This CDR3 region has 15 residues. Here the CDR3 reads CASSLDGQGNDEQFF. DNA of the CDR3: TGCGCCAGCAGCTTGGATGGACAGGGGAACGATGAGCAGTTCTTC.